A single sample gave rise to the 20 T cell receptor beta chains below, sequenced in a study of shared clonotypes between healthy human individuals. Assay used: immunoSEQ multiplex PCR; TCRdb lists only in-frame clones, some missing. This sample has about 2.4 million clones, with roughly nine tenths found just once. The sample comprised naive CD4+ T cells sorted from blood. Subset specified: CD45RA+ positively selected. These receptors were taken from a man between 18 and 29 years old in good health.

In DNA, the CDR3 is TGTGCCAGCAGCGCTCGACTAGCGGGGAGCACAGATACGCAGTATTTT. Protein sequence: CASSARLAGSTDTQYF. The V and J genes are TRBV9 and TRBJ2-3, with 11 bases matching TRBD2. Germline V lookup: CDR1 SGDLS, CDR2 YYNGEE. The CDR3 covers 16 residues. The junction had 3 bases not matched to a gene; V was cut back by 3 bases and J by 0 bases.

This chain connects TRBV28 to TRBJ1-5; tentatively, D is TRBD1 (6 bases). Trimming removed 11 bases from V and 6 bases from J, with 20 bases in between. Germline V CDR1 and CDR2: MDHEN, SYDVKM. CDR3 length: 14 residues. The CDR3 region has the DNA TGTGCCCTCGGCGGCAGGGGCCTTAGTCAGCCCCAGCATTTT. Translating gives CALGGRGLSQPQHF.

The chain recombines TRBV9 with TRBJ2-7, with TRBD2 matching over 8 bases. CDR1 is SGDLS, CDR2 YYNGEE, per germline. The length of the CDR3 is 15 residues. J gave up 3 bases and V 0 bases, and 5 bases lay outside the gene matches. In DNA form, the CDR3 reads TGTGCCAGCAGCGTAGGTAGCGGGAACCTCTACGAGCAGTACTTC. Protein product: CASSVGSGNLYEQYF.

This rearrangement joins TRBV27 to TRBJ1-2, with 8 positions matching TRBD1. This CDR3 has 14 residues. After removal of 3 bases from V and 4 bases from J, the junction contained 4 bases not matched to a gene. Germline lookup yields CDR1 MNHEY and CDR2 SMNVEV (reference sequence). Here the CDR3 DNA reads TGTGCCAGCAGTTTTCGGACAGGGCCCTATGGCTACACCTTC. Translation: CASSFRTGPYGYTF.

This sequence joins TRBV30 and TRBJ1-1, with D possibly being TRBD1 (6 bases). The CDR3 length is 13 residues. CDR1 is GTSNPN, CDR2 SVGIG, per germline (reference sequence). Trimming stripped 1 base from V and 3 bases from J, with 9 bases between. Written as DNA, the CDR3 is TGTGCCTGGAGTGGGGCAGGGGACACTGAAGCTTTCTTT. It encodes CAWSGAGDTEAFF.

CDR3 sequence: CSSLRGQGEGYTF. In nucleotides, the CDR3 is TGCAGCTCCCTCAGGGGACAGGGAGAAGGCTACACCTTC. This chain uses TRBV29-1 with TRBJ1-2, with 9 bases that match TRBD1. Per the germline V gene, CDR1 is SQVTM and CDR2 is ANQGSEA. CDR3 length equals 13 residues. J lost 8 bases, V lost 8 bases, and 12 bases had no gene match.

In nucleotides, the CDR3 is TGTGCCAGCAGCCCCTATCTGATGGCCCGGGCCAACGTCCTGACTTTC. This translates into CASSPYLMARANVLTF. This chain uses TRBV14 with TRBJ2-6; D remains ambiguous. Per the germline V gene, CDR1 is SGHDN and CDR2 is FVKESK. The germline V and J ends were trimmed by 4 bases and 5 bases, with 15 bases remaining between them. The length of the CDR3 is 16 residues.

The V call is TRBV28, the J call TRBJ2-6; 11 nucleotides line up with TRBD2. This CDR3 has 18 amino acids. Looked up from germline, CDR1 is MDHEN and CDR2 is SYDVKM. The V segment lost 8 bases and the J segment 0 bases; nucleotides outside the gene matches: 9. CDR3 sequence: CASGYSGRERSGANVLTF. CDR3 bases: TGTGCCAGCGGGTATAGCGGGAGGGAACGCTCTGGGGCCAACGTCCTGACTTTC.

The rearrangement links TRBV20-1 to TRBJ2-5; weak D call: TRBD2 (5 bases). Germline V gives CDR1 DFQATT, CDR2 SNEGSKA (reference sequence). This CDR3 has 11 amino acids. Trimming left V 4 bases short and J 7 bases short, with 10 bases between. The CDR3 reads CSATWAGTQYF. The CDR3, as DNA: TGCAGTGCTACGTGGGCGGGGACCCAGTACTTC.

The chain joins TRBV18 to TRBJ1-6; possibly TRBD1 for D (5 bases). Germline values: CDR1 KGHSH, CDR2 LQKENI. This CDR3 spans 17 amino acids. V lost 3 bases and J lost 8, with 20 bases in between. CDR3 sequence reads: CASSPGPGLVIDSPLHF. Here the CDR3 DNA reads TGTGCCAGCTCACCGGGACCAGGGCTGGTGATCGATTCACCCCTCCACTTT. Variable domain in full (rest from reference TRBV18 and TRBJ1-6): NAGVMQNPRHLVRRRGQEARLRCSPMKGHSHVYWYRQLPEEGLKFMVYLQKENIIDESGMPKERFSAEFPKEGPSILRIQQVVRGDSAAYFCASSPGPGLVIDSPLHFGNGTRLTVT.

The V gene is TRBV5-1, the J gene TRBJ2-1; D is possibly TRBD1 (5 bases). Trimming shortened V by 0 bases and J by 3 bases, and 16 bases separated the two germline ends. The CDR3 sequence is 17 residues long. The germline V gene encodes CDR1 SGHRS and CDR2 YFSETQ. The CDR3 region is CASSLGLRQGDYNEQFF. The CDR3 DNA reads as TGCGCCAGCAGCTTGGGGTTGAGACAAGGGGACTACAATGAGCAGTTCTTC.

J is TRBJ1-3 and V is TRBV6-1, with 8 bases that match TRBD1. V dropped 5 bases and J dropped 4; count of bases not matched to a gene: 7. This CDR3 is 15 amino acids long. Germline V CDR1 and CDR2: MNHNS, SASEGT. The CDR3 is CASSTRTGSGNTIYF. In DNA form, the CDR3 reads TGTGCCAGCAGTACGCGGACAGGGTCCGGAAACACCATATATTTT.

CDR3 DNA sequence: TGTGCCAGTAGTATGGGTTCCTCGTTCATTCAGTACTTC. Amino acid sequence: CASSMGSSFIQYF. The chain is built from TRBV19 and TRBJ2-4; the D is unclear. CDR1 and CDR2 (germline): LNHDA, SQIVND (reference sequence). The V gene lost 3 bases and the J gene lost 9 bases, with 12 bases spanning the gap. The CDR3 length is 13 residues.

This clone was seen more than once but under ten times. The V gene is TRBV10-3, the J gene TRBJ1-1; D uncertain. Trimming removed 1 base at V and 2 bases at J, with 8 bases between. CDR3 size: 14 residues. Germline V CDR1 and CDR2: ENHRY, SYGVKD. The CDR3 here is CAISEFFSNTEAFF. DNA for the CDR3: TGTGCCATCAGTGAGTTTTTCTCCAACACTGAAGCTTTCTTT.

This chain uses TRBV28 with TRBJ1-6; D gene unclear. V lost 5 bases and J 14 bases, leaving 13 bases between the germline ends. The length of the CDR3 is 12 residues. The germline V gene has CDR1 MDHEN and CDR2 SYDVKM. The chain's CDR3 is CASSPRRITLHF. CDR3 in DNA: TGTGCCAGCAGTCCTCGTCGAATCACCCTCCACTTT.

This clone was observed once. This rearrangement joins TRBV7-9 to TRBJ1-1, with no clear D. The V end was cut by 3 bases, the J end by 4 bases, with 9 bases between. The CDR3 is made up of 13 amino acids. CDR1 and CDR2 from the germline V gene are SEHNR and FQNEAQ (reference sequence). Written as DNA, the CDR3 is TGTGCCAGCAGCTTGTTACACGGCACTGAAGCTTTCTTT. Translated, it gives CASSLLHGTEAFF.

This rearrangement joins TRBV30 to TRBJ1-3; tentative D call: TRBD1 (5 bases). The V gene lost 3 bases and the J gene lost 0 bases, with 12 bases spanning the gap. The CDR3 length is 15 residues. From germline, CDR1 is GTSNPN and CDR2 SVGIG (reference sequence). The CDR3 protein is CAWRGDGYSGNTIYF. Written as DNA, the CDR3 is TGTGCCTGGAGGGGGGACGGATACTCTGGAAACACCATATATTTT.

The rearrangement uses TRBV10-1 and TRBJ1-3; perhaps TRBD1 as D (5 bases). Trimming removed 5 bases at V and 0 bases at J, with 14 bases between. Germline values: CDR1 WNHNN, CDR2 SYGVQD (reference sequence). The CDR3 sequence is 16 residues long. CDR3 nucleotides: TGCGCCAGCAGTCCTTCAGGGCCGTCCTCTGGAAACACCATATATTTT. It translates to CASSPSGPSSGNTIYF.

The J gene is TRBJ2-1, the V gene TRBV7-9; D gene ambiguous. Germline assignment: CDR1 SEHNR and CDR2 FQNEAQ (reference sequence). The CDR3 is 16 residues long. Trimming took off 5 bases at V and 6 bases at J, with 20 bases between the two ends. The CDR3 nucleotides are TGTGCCAGCAGCCTATTAGCTGGAAAAGTCGGCAATGAGCAGTTCTTC. Translated, it gives CASSLLAGKVGNEQFF.

A remark on this clone: This sample also contains other DNA sequences that code for the same CDR3. The chain couples TRBV18 to TRBJ2-3, with D unresolved. CDR1 is KGHSH and CDR2 is LQKENI in the germline V gene. Trimming left V 6 bases short and J 2 bases short, with 9 bases between. The CDR3 contains 13 residues. The CDR3 nucleotides are TGTGCCAGCTCCCCCGGCCCCACAGATACGCAGTATTTT. Residues: CASSPGPTDTQYF.